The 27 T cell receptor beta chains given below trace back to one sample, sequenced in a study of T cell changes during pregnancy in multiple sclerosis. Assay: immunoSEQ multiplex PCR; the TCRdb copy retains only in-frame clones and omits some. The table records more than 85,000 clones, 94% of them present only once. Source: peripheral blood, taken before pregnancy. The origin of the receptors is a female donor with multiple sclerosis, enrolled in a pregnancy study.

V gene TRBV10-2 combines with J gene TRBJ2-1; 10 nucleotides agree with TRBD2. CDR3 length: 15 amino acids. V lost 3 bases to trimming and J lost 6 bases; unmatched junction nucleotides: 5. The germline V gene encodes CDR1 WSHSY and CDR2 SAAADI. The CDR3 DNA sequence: TGCGCCAGCAGTGACCCTAGCGGGAGCGGCAATGAGCAGTTCTTC. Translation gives CASSDPSGSGNEQFF.

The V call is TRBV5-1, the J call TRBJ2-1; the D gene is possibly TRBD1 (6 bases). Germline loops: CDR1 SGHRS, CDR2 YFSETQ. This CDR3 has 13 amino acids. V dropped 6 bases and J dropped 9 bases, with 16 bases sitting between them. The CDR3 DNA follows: TGCGCCAGCACCACAGGGAAATTTTTTGAGCAGTTCTTC. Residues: CASTTGKFFEQFF.

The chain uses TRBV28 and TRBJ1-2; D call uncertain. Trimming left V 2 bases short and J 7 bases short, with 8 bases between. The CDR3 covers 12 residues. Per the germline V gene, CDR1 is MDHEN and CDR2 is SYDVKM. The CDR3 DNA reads TGTGCCAGCAGTTTAGGAGGGCCTGGCTACACCTTC. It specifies CASSLGGPGYTF.

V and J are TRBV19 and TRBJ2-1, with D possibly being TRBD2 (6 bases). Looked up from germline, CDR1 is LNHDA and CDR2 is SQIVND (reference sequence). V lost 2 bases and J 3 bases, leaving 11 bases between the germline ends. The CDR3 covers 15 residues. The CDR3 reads CASSISRGFYNEQFF. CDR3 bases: TGTGCCAGTAGTATAAGCCGGGGGTTCTACAATGAGCAGTTCTTC. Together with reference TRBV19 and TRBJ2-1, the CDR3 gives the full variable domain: DGGITQSPKYLFRKEGQNVTLSCEQNLNHDAMYWYRQDPGQGLRLIYYSQIVNDFQKGDIAEGYSVSREKKESFPLTVTSAQKNPTAFYLCASSISRGFYNEQFFGPGTRLTVL.

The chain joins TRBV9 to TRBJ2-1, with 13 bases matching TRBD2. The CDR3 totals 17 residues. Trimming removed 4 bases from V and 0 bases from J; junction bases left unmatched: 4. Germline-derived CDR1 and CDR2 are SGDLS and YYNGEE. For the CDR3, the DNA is TGTGCCAGCAGCTCCCGGACTAGCGGGAGCTCCTACAATGAGCAGTTCTTC. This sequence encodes CASSSRTSGSSYNEQFF. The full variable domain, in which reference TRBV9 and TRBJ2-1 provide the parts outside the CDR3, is DSGVTQTPKHLITATGQRVTLRCSPRSGDLSVYWYQQSLDQGLQFLIQYYNGEERAKGNILERFSAQQFPDLHSELNLSSLELGDSALYFCASSSRTSGSSYNEQFFGPGTRLTVL.

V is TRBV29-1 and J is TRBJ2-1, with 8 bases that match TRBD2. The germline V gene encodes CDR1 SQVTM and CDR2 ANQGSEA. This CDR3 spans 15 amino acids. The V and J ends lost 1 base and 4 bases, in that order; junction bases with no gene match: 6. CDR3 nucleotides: TGCAGCGTTGAAGGAGGGACGGGAGGGTACAATGAGCAGTTCTTC. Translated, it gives CSVEGGTGGYNEQFF.

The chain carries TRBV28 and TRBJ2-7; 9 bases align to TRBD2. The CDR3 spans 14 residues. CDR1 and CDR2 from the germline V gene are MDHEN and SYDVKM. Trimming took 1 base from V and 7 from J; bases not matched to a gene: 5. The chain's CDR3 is CASSLLAGADEQYF. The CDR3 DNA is TGTGCCAGCAGTTTATTAGCGGGAGCGGATGAGCAGTACTTC.

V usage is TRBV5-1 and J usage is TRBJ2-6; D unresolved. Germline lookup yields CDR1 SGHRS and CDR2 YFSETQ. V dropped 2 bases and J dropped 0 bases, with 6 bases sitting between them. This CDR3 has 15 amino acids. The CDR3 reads CASSFTASGANVLTF. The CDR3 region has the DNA TGCGCCAGCAGCTTCACAGCCTCTGGGGCCAACGTCCTGACTTTC.

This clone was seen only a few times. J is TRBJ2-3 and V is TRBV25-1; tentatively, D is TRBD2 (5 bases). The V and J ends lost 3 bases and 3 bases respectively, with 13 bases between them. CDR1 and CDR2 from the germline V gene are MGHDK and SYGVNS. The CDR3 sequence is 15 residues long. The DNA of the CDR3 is TGTGCCAGCAGTGAGTCCGGGAATCCGACAGATACGCAGTATTTT. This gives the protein CASSESGNPTDTQYF. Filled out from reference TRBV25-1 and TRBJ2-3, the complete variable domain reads EADIYQTPRYLVIGTGKKITLECSQTMGHDKMYWYQQDPGMELHLIHYSYGVNSTEKGDLSSESTVSRIRTEHFPLTLESARPSHTSQYLCASSESGNPTDTQYFGPGTRLTVL.

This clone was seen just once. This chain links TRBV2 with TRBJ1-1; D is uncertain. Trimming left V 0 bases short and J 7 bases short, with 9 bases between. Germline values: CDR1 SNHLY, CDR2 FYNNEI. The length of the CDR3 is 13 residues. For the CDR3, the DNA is TGTGCCAGCAGTGAAGCGCTTCGGGTTGAAGCTTTCTTT. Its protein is CASSEALRVEAFF. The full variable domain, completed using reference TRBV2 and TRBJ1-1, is EPEVTQTPSHQVTQMGQEVILRCVPISNHLYFYWYRQILGQKVEFLVSFYNNEISEKSEIFDDQFSVERPDGSNFTLKIRSTKLEDSAMYFCASSEALRVEAFFGQGTRLTVV.

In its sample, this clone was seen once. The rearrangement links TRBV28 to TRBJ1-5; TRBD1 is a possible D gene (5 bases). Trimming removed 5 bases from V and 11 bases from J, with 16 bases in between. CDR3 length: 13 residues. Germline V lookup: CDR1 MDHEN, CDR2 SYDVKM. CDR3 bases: TGTGCCAGCAGTGGGCCCCCCTCGGGGGCCCAGCATTTT. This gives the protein CASSGPPSGAQHF.

The CDR3 DNA sequence: TGTGCCAGTAGTATGTTAGCAGGGGGGAACTATGGCTACACCTTC. Its translation: CASSMLAGGNYGYTF. This sequence joins TRBV19 and TRBJ1-2; TRBD1 aligns across 7 bases. V lost 3 bases, J lost 2 bases, and 6 bases stayed unmatched. The CDR3 extends over 15 amino acids. The V gene's germline CDR1 is LNHDA and CDR2 SQIVND (reference sequence). The entire variable domain, with the rest obtained from reference TRBV19 and TRBJ1-2, is as follows: DGGITQSPKYLFRKEGQNVTLSCEQNLNHDAMYWYRQDPGQGLRLIYYSQIVNDFQKGDIAEGYSVSREKKESFPLTVTSAQKNPTAFYLCASSMLAGGNYGYTFGSGTRLTVV.

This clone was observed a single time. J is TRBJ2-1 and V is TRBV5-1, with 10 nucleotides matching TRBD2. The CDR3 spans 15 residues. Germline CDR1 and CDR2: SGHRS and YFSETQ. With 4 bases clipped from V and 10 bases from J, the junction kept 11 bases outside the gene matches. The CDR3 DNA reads TGCGCCAGCAGCAGGGGACTAGCGCCCGTAAACGAGCAGTTCTTC. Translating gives CASSRGLAPVNEQFF.

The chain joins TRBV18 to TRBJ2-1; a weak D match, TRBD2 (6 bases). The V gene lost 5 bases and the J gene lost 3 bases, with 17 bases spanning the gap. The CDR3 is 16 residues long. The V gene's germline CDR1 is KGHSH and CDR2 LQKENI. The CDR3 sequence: CASSTDRLVIYNEQFF. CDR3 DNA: TGTGCCAGCTCAACGGATCGACTAGTAATCTACAATGAGCAGTTCTTC.

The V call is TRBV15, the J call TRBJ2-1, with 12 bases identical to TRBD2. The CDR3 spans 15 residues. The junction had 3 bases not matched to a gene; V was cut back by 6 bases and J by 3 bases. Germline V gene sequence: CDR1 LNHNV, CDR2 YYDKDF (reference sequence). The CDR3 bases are TGTGCCACCAGGGGGACTAGCGGGTTCTACAATGAGCAGTTCTTC. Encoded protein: CATRGTSGFYNEQFF.

CDR3 sequence: CAWNINSGKGEQYF. CDR3 nucleotides: TGTGCCTGGAACATCAACAGCGGAAAGGGCGAGCAGTACTTC. The chain has TRBV30 and TRBJ2-7; D may be TRBD2 (5 bases). Germline-derived CDR1 and CDR2 are GTSNPN and SVGIG (reference sequence). This CDR3 comprises 14 residues. The V and J ends lost 4 bases and 6 bases respectively, with 19 bases between them.

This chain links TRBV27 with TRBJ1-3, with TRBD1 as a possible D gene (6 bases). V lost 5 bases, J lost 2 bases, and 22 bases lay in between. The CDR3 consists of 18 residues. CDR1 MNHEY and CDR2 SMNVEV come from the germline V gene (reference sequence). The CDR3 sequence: CASSRQPGGQYPGNTIYF. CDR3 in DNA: TGTGCCAGCAGTAGACAGCCTGGGGGACAATATCCTGGAAACACCATATATTTT.

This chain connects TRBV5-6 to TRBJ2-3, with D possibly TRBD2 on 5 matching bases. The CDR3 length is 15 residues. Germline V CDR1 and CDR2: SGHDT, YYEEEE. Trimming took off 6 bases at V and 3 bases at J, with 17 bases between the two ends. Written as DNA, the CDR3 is TGTGCCAGCACCGTCAGCTTCCGAGGGACAGATACGCAGTATTTT. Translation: CASTVSFRGTDTQYF.

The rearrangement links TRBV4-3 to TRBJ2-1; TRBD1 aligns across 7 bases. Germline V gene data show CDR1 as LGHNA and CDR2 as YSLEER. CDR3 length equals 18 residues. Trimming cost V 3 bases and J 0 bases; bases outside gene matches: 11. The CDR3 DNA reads TGCGCCAGCAGCCAGCGATTACGGGGACAGAGCTCCTACAATGAGCAGTTCTTC. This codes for CASSQRLRGQSSYNEQFF.

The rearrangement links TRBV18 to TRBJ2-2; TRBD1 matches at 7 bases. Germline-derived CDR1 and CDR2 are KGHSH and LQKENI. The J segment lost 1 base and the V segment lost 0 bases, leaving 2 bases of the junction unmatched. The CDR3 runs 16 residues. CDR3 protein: CASSPPGQRNTGELFF. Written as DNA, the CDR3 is TGTGCCAGCTCACCACCGGGACAGAGGAACACCGGGGAGCTGTTTTTT. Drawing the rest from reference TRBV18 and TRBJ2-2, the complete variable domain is NAGVMQNPRHLVRRRGQEARLRCSPMKGHSHVYWYRQLPEEGLKFMVYLQKENIIDESGMPKERFSAEFPKEGPSILRIQQVVRGDSAAYFCASSPPGQRNTGELFFGEGSRLTVL.

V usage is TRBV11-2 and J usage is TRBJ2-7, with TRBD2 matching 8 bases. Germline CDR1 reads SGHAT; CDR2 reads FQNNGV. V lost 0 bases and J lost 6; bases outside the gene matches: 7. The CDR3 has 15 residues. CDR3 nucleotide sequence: TGTGCCAGCAGCTTAGATTTGGCGGGAGGACGCGAGCAGTACTTC. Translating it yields CASSLDLAGGREQYF.

The CDR3 is CSAGQGSYEQYF. The CDR3, as DNA: TGCAGCGCTGGACAGGGGTCCTACGAGCAGTACTTC. The chain employs TRBV29-1 and TRBJ2-7, with 9 bases identical to TRBD1. The V gene end was trimmed by 7 bases and the J gene end by 1 base; junction bases not matched to a gene: 2. Germline CDR1 SQVTM, CDR2 ANQGSEA. This CDR3 has 12 amino acids.

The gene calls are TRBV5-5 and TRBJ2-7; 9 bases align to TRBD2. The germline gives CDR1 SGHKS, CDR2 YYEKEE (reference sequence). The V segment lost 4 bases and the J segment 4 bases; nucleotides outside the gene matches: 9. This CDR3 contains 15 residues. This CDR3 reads CASSQIAGVAYEQYF. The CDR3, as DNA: TGTGCCAGCAGCCAGATAGCGGGAGTAGCTTACGAGCAGTACTTC.

Here the CDR3 DNA reads TGTGCCAGCAGCTCACCCGACAGGAGCTCCTACGAGCAGTACTTC. Amino acids: CASSSPDRSSYEQYF. The V call is TRBV7-3, the J call TRBJ2-7; D might be TRBD1 (6 bases). The length of the CDR3 is 15 residues. V shed 4 bases and J shed 0 bases, with 13 bases lying between them. Germline lookup yields CDR1 SGHTA and CDR2 FQGTGA.

CDR3 bases: TGTGCCAGCAGCCCAGGACAGGGGCGCACTGAAGCTTTCTTT. It yields the protein CASSPGQGRTEAFF. This chain links TRBV6-6 with TRBJ1-1, with TRBD1 matching over 9 bases. Per germline, CDR1 MNHNY and CDR2 SVGAGI (reference sequence). V was clipped by 6 bases and J by 4 bases; unmatched bases: 6. CDR3 length: 14 amino acids.

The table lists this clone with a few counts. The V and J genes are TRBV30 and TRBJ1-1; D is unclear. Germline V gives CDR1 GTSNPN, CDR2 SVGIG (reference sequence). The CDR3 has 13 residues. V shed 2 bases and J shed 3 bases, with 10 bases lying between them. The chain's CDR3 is CAWSITSDTEAFF. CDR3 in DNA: TGTGCCTGGAGTATTACTTCCGACACTGAAGCTTTCTTT.

The CDR3 is CASSHQLAGSGEQYF. In DNA, the CDR3 is TGCGCCAGCAGCCATCAACTAGCGGGATCGGGGGAGCAGTACTTC. This sequence joins TRBV4-3 and TRBJ2-7, with 10 nucleotides matching TRBD2. Germline V lookup: CDR1 LGHNA, CDR2 YSLEER. The V gene end was trimmed by 3 bases and the J gene end by 7 bases; junction bases not matched to a gene: 9. This CDR3 contains 15 residues.